This T cell receptor beta chain emerged from a study of identical twins (dated by TCRdb to about 2016). Some background on the complete study: TCR alpha and beta repertoires from monozygotic twins, unrelated adults of various ages and cord blood were deep-sequenced to test whether fetal clonotypes persist. To rule out contamination, the twin experiments were replicated at different times with different library preparation protocols. Summary of the overall study and its limitations: Zero-insertion analyses could be partly confounded by invariant T cells such as MAIT and iNKT, though diverse VJ usage argued against such confounding for most clonotypes. In monozygotic twins, recombination models systematically underestimated out-of-frame TCR alpha sharing, but the models matched the sharing seen between unrelated individuals. Excess twin sharing in beta out-of-frame sequences was weaker because fewer shared sequences lowered the signal-to-noise ratio. Compared with coincidental sharing between unrelated individuals, out-of-frame TCR alpha sequences shared between twins showed an excess of sequences with low generation probability. Because the same donors could not be followed over many years, the conclusions relied on cross-sectional statistical analysis. Fewer insertions were carried by abundant cord blood beta clonotypes; a weaker similar trend was observed in young adult naive repertoires, while no such trend was observed in memory repertoires.

Every donor in the study was a healthy Caucasian. Preparation of the library involved 5' RACE. TCRdb lists the instrument as Illumina HiSeq 2000. A universal primer binding site was added through template switching, and the final cDNA carried a unique molecular identifier so that TCR cDNA molecules could be counted accurately. First-strand cDNA for TCR alpha and beta chains was synthesized from specific primers in the conserved constant-segment region. Each cDNA library was double barcoded, with a SMART-Mk sample barcode plus Illumina barcodes, to control for contamination. TruSeq adapter sequences, together with Illumina sample barcodes, were added in two successive PCR steps. Sequencing of the TCR alpha and beta cDNA libraries was done on the Illumina HiSeq platform using custom primers. The source study handled its data this way. MiGEC was used to process raw reads and extract unique molecular identifiers, and MiXCR was used to find CDR3 positions. Recombination models were inferred per individual with the repgenHMM and IGoR tools using an EM algorithm. Shared clonotypes were analyzed with the tcR package in R, and sharing was normalized by the product of cloneset sizes. To study raw recombination without the effects of thymic and clonal selection, out-of-frame nonproductive sequences were analyzed. TCRdb reanalyzed the raw reads on its own, using fastp at Q25 for trimming and MiXCR for clone calling, and kept in-frame beta chains. Rows are unified per CDR3 protein, each entry keeping the most common DNA and genes. TCRdb's processing, not the authors' own work, is the source of the V and J calls. This sample holds 1,800,000 or so distinct CDR3 sequences; more than 30% were observed only once. The ten largest clones capture about 0.3% of the sample.

The germline V end is reduced by 4 bases and the J end by 4 bases; junction bases left unmatched: 6. The CDR3, cysteine through phenylalanine, is 14 amino acids long. CDR3 DNA is the only sequence kept; it has 42 bases, read in frame from the first base. CDR1 and CDR2 are read off the germline V gene as ENHRY and SYGVKD. This clonotype was detected only a few times. Its recognized antigen is unknown. Base-call qualities are not available, and no considerably larger clone is one nucleotide away. The sequence was collected from a newborn girl in good health. The sequence links TRBV10-3 to TRBJ1-1; 7 bases in between match TRBD1. What was sequenced was cord blood. The base sequence is TGTGCCATCAGTGCCGACAGGGCGGGCACTGAAGCTTTCTTT. It codes for CAISADRAGTEAFF.